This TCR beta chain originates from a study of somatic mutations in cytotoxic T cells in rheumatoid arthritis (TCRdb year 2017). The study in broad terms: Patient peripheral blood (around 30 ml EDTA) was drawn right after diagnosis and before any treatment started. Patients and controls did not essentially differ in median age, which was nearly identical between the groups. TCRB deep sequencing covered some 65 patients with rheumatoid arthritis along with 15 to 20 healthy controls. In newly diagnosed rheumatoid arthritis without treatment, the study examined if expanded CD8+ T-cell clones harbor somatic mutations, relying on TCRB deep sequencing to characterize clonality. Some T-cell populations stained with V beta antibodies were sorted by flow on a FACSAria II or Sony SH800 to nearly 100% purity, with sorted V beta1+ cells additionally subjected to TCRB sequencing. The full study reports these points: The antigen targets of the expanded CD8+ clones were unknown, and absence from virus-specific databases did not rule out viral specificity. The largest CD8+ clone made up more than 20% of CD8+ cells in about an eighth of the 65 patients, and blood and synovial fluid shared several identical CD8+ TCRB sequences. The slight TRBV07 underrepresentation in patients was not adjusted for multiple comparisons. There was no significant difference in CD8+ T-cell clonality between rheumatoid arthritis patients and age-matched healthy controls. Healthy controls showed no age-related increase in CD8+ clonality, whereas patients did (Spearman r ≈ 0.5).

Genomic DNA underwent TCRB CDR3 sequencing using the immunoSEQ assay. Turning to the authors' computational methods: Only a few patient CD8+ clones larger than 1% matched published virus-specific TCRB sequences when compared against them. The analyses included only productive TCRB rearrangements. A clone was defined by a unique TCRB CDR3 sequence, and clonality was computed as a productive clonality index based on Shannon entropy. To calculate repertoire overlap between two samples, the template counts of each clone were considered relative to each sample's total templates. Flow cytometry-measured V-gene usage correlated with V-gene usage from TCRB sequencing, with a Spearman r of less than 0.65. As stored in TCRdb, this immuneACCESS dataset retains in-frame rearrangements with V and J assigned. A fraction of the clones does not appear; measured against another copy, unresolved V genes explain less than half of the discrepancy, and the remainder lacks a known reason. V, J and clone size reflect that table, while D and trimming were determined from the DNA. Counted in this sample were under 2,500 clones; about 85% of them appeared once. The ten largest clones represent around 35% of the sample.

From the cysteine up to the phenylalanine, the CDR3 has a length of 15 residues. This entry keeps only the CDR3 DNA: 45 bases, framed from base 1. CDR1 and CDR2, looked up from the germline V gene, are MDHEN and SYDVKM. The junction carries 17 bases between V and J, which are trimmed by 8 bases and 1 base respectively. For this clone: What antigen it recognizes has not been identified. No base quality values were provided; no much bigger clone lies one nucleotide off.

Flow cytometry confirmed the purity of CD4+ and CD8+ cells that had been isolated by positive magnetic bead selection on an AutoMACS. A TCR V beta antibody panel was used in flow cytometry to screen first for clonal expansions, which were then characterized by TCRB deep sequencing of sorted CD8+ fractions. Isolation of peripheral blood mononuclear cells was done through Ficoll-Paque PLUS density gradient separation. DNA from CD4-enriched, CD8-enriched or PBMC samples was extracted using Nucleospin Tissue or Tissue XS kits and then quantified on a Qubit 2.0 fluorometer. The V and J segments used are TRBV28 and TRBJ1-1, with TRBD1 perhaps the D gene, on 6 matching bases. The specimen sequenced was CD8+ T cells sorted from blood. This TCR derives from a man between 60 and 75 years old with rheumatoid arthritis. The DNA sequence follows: TGTGCCAGCGGGACATCCCTATGGGGGAACACTGAAGCTTTCTTT. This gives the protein CASGTSLWGNTEAFF. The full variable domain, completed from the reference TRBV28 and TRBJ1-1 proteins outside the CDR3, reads DVKVTQSSRYLVKRTGEKVFLECVQDMDHENMFWYRQDPGLGLRLIYFSYDVKMKEKGDIPEGYSVSREKKERFSLILESASTNQTSMYLCASGTSLWGNTEAFFGQGTRLTVV.